The present T cell receptor (beta chain) was sequenced within a study of blood T cell repertoires in COVID-19. The CDR3 covers 14 residues. Between the trimmed V and J ends, which lost 2 bases and 1 base, there was a span of 7 bases. Profiled with immunoSEQ multiplex PCR; TCRdb holds only in-frame clones, not every one. Among a few hundred thousand clones, approximately 89% were seen once, and the ten largest hold approximately 1.2%. The sample comprised PBMCs or T cells enriched from blood (not recorded which). The chain joins TRBV23-1 to TRBJ2-3; a weak D match, TRBD1 (6 bases). TRBV23-1 has ORF status, its function being uncertain. The clonotype was recovered from a middle-aged woman with acute COVID-19. The CDR3 nucleotides are TGCGCCAGCAGTCAAGGGACACGCACAGATACGCAGTATTTT. Encoded protein: CASSQGTRTDTQYF.